This T cell receptor (beta chain) was profiled in a study of beta chain features in type 1 diabetes. Study observations and caveats: Shorter TCRB CDR3s, moderately but significantly so, were found in Type 1 diabetes patients in all four CD4+ subsets.

The CDR3 spans 13 residues. Trimming took 8 bases from V and 1 from J; bases not matched to a gene: 4. Germline V CDR1 and CDR2: MNHNS, SASEGT. The authors reverse transcribed all of the isolated RNA, so sequencing captured expressed TCRB transcripts. Sequenced by immunoSEQ multiplex PCR; TCRdb stores in-frame clones only, minus some. The data show 160,000 or so clones, 9% seen once. Note on this clone: Its antigen is as yet unknown.

Sequenced material: central memory CD4+ T cells from blood. This clonotype was obtained from a woman between 25 and 40 years old with type 1 diabetes. The chain joins TRBV6-1 to TRBJ1-2, with 7 bases that match TRBD1. The CDR3 DNA is TGTGCCAGCTCCCGGGACAGTAACTATGGCTACACCTTC. As protein: CASSRDSNYGYTF.